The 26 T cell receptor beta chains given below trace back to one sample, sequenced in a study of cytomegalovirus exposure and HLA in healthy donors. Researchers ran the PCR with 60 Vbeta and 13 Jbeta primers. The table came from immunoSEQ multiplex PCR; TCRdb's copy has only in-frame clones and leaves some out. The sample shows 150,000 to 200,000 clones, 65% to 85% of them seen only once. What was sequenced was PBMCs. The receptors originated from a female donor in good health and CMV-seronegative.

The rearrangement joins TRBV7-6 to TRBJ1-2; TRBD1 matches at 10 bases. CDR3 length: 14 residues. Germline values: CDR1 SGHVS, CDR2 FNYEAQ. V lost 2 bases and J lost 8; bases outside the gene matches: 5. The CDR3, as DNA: TGTGCCAGCAGCTTAATCGGACAGGGGGGAGGCTACACCTTC. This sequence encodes CASSLIGQGGGYTF.

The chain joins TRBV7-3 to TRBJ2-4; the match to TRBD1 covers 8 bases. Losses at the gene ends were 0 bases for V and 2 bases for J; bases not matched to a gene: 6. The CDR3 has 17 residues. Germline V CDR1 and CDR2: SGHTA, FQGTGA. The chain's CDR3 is CASSLTSGQGTKNIQYF. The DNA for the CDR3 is TGTGCCAGCAGCTTAACGAGTGGACAGGGAACCAAAAACATTCAGTACTTC.

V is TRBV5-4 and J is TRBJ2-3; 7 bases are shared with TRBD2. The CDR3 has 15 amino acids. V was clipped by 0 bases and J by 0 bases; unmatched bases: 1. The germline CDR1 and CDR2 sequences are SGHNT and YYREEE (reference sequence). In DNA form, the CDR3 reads TGTGCCAGCAGCTTGGACGGGGGGAGCACAGATACGCAGTATTTT. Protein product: CASSLDGGSTDTQYF. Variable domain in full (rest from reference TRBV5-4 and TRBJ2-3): ETGVTQSPTHLIKTRGQQVTLRCSSQSGHNTVSWYQQALGQGPQFIFQYYREEENGRGNFPPRFSGLQFPNYSSELNVNALELDDSALYLCASSLDGGSTDTQYFGPGTRLTVL.

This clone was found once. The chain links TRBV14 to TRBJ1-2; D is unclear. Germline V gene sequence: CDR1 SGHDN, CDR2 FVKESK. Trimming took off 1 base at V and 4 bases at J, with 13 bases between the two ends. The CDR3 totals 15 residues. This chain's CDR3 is CASSQVRQRGYGYTF. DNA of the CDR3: TGTGCCAGCAGCCAAGTGCGCCAGCGCGGCTATGGCTACACCTTC.

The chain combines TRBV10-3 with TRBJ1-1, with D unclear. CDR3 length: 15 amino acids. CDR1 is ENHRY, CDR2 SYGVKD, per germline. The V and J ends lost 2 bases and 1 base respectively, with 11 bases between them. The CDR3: CAISESGQRNTEAFF. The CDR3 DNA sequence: TGTGCCATCAGTGAGAGTGGGCAGAGGAACACTGAAGCTTTCTTT.

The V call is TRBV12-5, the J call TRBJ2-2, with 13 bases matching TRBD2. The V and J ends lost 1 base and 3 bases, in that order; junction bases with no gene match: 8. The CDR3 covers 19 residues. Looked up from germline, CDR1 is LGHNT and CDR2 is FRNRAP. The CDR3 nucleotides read TGTGCTAGTGGTTTGGAGCCGGGACTAGCGGGAACGGACACCGGGGAGCTGTTTTTT. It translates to CASGLEPGLAGTDTGELFF.

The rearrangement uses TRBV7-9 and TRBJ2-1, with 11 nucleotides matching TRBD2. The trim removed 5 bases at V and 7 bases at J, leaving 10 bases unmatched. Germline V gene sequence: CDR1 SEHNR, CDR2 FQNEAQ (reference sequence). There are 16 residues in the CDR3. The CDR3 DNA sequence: TGTGCCAGCAGCACGACGGGACTAGCGGAACAGAATGAGCAGTTCTTC. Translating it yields CASSTTGLAEQNEQFF.

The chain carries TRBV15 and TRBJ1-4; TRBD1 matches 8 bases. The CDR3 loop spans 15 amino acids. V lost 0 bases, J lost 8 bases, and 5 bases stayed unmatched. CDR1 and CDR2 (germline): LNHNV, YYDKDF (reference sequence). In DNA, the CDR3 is TGTGCCACCAGCAGAGATAAGACAGGGGAAGAAAAACTGTTTTTT. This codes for CATSRDKTGEEKLFF.

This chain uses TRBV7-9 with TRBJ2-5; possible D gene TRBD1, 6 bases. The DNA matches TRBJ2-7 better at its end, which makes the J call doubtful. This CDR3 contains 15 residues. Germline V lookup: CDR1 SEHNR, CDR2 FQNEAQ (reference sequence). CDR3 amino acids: CASSRSDRTTYEQYF. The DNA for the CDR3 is TGTGCCAGCAGCCGATCGGACAGAACGACCTACGAGCAGTACTTC.

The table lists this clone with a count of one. The CDR3 spells CASSETREEDTQYF. DNA of the CDR3: TGTGCCAGCAGTGAAACGCGGGAGGAAGATACGCAGTATTTT. The V and J genes are TRBV25-1 and TRBJ2-3; 8 bases are a match to TRBD2. V lost 2 bases to trimming and J lost 5 bases; unmatched junction nucleotides: 3. Germline CDR1 is MGHDK and CDR2 is SYGVNS. CDR3 size: 14 residues.

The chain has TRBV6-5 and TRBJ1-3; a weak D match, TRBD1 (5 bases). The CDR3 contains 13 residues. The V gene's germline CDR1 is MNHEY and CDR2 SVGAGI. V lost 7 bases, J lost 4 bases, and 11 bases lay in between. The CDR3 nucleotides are TGTGCCAGCAAACCAGGGTCCGGAAACACCATATATTTT. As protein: CASKPGSGNTIYF.

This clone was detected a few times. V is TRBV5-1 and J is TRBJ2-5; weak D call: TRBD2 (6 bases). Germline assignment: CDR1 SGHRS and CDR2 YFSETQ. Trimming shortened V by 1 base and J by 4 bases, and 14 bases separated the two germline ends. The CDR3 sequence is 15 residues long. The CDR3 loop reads CASSLSQGGGETQYF. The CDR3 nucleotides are TGCGCCAGCAGCTTGAGCCAGGGAGGAGGAGAGACCCAGTACTTC.

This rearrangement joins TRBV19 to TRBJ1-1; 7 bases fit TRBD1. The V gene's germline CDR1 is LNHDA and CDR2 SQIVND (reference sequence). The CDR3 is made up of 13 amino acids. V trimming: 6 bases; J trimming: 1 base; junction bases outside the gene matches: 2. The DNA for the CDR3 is TGTGCCAGTAGACGACAGGGGAACACTGAAGCTTTCTTT. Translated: CASRRQGNTEAFF.

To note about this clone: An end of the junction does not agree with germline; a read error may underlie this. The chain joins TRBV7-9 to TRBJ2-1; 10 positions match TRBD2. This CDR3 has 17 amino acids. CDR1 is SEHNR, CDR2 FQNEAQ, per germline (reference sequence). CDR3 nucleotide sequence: TGTTCCAGCAGCACCATCCTAGCGGGAGTGGGGTACAATGAGCAGTTCTTC. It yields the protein CSSSTILAGVGYNEQFF.

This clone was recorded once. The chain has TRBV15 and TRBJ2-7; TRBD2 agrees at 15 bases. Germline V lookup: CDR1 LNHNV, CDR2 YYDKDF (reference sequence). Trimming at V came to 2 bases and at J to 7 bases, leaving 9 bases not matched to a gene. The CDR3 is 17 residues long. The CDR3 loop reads CATSRLAPGTSGGEQYF. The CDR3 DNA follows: TGTGCCACCAGCAGATTAGCTCCAGGGACTAGCGGGGGGGAGCAGTACTTC.

CDR3 residues: CASSVEASGEETQYF. For the CDR3, the DNA is TGTGCCAGCAGCGTAGAAGCTAGCGGGGAAGAGACCCAGTACTTC. The chain recombines TRBV9 with TRBJ2-5; 9 bases align to TRBD2. Trimming removed 0 bases from V and 3 bases from J; junction bases left unmatched: 3. Germline CDR1 reads SGDLS; CDR2 reads YYNGEE. The CDR3 consists of 15 residues.

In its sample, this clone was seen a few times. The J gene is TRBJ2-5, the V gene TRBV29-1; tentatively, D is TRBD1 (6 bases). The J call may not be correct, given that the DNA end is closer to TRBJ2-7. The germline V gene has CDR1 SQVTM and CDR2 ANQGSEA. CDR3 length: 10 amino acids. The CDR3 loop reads CSVRQDEQYF. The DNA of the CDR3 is TGCAGCGTTCGACAGGACGAGCAGTACTTC.

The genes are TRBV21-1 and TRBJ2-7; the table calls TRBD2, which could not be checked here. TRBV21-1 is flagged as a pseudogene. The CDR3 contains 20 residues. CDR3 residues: CASSPVNPKEEKAPRLEQYF. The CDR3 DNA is TGTGCCAGCAGCCCTGTAAACCCAAAAGAGGAAAAGGCCCCACGGCTCGAGCAGTACTTC.

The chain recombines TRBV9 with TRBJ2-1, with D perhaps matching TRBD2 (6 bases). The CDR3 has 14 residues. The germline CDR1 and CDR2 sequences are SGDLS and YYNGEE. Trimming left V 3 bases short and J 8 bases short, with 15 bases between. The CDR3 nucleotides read TGTGCCAGCAGCGCCTTTTGGGGGGACGATGAGCAGTTCTTC. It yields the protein CASSAFWGDDEQFF. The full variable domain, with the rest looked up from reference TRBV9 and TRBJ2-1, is DSGVTQTPKHLITATGQRVTLRCSPRSGDLSVYWYQQSLDQGLQFLIQYYNGEERAKGNILERFSAQQFPDLHSELNLSSLELGDSALYFCASSAFWGDDEQFFGPGTRLTVL.

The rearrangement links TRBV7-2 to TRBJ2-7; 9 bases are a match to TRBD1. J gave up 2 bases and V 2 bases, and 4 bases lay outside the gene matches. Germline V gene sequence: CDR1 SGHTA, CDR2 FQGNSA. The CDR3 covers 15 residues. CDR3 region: CASSLWDRAAYEQYF. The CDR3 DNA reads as TGTGCCAGCAGCTTATGGGACAGGGCAGCCTACGAGCAGTACTTC.

DNA for the CDR3: TGTGCCAGCAGTCTAAATGCGGGGAGCTATGGCTACACCTTC. Encoded protein: CASSLNAGSYGYTF. The chain links TRBV27 to TRBJ1-2, with D unclear. The CDR3 is made up of 14 amino acids. Germline CDR1 MNHEY, CDR2 SMNVEV (reference sequence). V lost 5 bases to trimming and J lost 4 bases, with 14 bases between them.

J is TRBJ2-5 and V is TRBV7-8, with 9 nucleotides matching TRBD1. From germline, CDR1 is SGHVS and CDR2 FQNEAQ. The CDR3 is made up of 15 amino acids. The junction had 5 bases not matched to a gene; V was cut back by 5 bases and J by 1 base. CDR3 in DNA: TGTGCCAGCAGCCTCGGGACAGGGCTCCAAGAGACCCAGTACTTC. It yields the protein CASSLGTGLQETQYF.

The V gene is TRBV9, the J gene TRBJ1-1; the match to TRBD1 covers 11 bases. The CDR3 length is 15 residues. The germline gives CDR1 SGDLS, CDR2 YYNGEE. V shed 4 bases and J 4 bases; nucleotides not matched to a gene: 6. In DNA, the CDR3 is TGTGCCAGCAGCCTCACCGGGACAGGGGGCACTGAAGCTTTCTTT. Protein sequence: CASSLTGTGGTEAFF.

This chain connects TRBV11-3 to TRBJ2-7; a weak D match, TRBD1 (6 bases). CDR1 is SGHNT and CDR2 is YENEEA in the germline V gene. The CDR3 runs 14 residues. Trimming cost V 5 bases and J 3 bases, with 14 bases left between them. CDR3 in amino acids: CASSLNRDIYEQYF. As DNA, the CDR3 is TGTGCCAGCAGCCTAAACCGGGACATCTACGAGCAGTACTTC.

This CDR3 is CASSLDPAGAQPQHF. In nucleotides, the CDR3 is TGTGCCAGCAGTCTCGACCCTGCGGGTGCTCAGCCCCAGCATTTT. The chain employs TRBV28 and TRBJ1-5; no clear D. Germline assignment: CDR1 MDHEN and CDR2 SYDVKM. The CDR3 sequence is 15 residues long. V was cut by 5 bases and J by 6 bases, with 17 bases left in between.

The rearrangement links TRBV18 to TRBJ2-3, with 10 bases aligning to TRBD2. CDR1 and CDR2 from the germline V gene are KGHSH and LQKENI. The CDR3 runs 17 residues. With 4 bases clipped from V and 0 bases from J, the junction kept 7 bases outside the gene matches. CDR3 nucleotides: TGTGCCAGCTCACTTACCGGGACTAGCGACAGCACAGATACGCAGTATTTT. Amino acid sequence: CASSLTGTSDSTDTQYF. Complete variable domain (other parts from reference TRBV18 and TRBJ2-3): NAGVMQNPRHLVRRRGQEARLRCSPMKGHSHVYWYRQLPEEGLKFMVYLQKENIIDESGMPKERFSAEFPKEGPSILRIQQVVRGDSAAYFCASSLTGTSDSTDTQYFGPGTRLTVL.